These T cell receptor beta chains were read from a single sample in a study of cytomegalovirus exposure and HLA in healthy donors. Some clones are missing from TCRdb's copy, which holds only in-frame ones; the method was immunoSEQ multiplex PCR. The sample yields about 110,000 clones, 74% seen once. Sample: PBMCs. All receptors derive from a man aged 50-60 years in good health and CMV-seropositive. CDR3s include the opening cysteine and the closing phenylalanine or tryptophan. The D gene is left open where the match is weak. Expanded clones get a size class; other rows say once, few or many, or leave the size out.

TRBD2,14,TRBV7-2,few,TRBJ2-5,TGTGCCAGCAGGTCGACTAGCGGCCAAGAGACCCAGTACTTC,CASRSTSGQETQYF
-,13,TRBV5-1,-,TRBJ1-1,TGCGCCAGCAGCTTGGGCAGGAAAGTTGAAGCTTTCTTT,CASSLGRKVEAFF
-,13,TRBV5-1,-,TRBJ2-1,TGCGCCAGCAGCTTGGACTCCTTAAATGAGCAGTTCTTC,CASSLDSLNEQFF
-,15,TRBV6-1,-,TRBJ1-1,TGTGCCAGCAGTCCCCAAGACAGCCAGAACACTGAAGCTTTCTTT,CASSPQDSQNTEAFF
-,13,TRBV19,-,TRBJ2-1,TGTGCCAGTAGTGCCTCCTCTAGCAATGAGCAGTTCTTC,CASSASSSNEQFF
-,15,TRBV4-1,-,TRBJ2-7,TGCGCCAGCAGCCGTTTACAACAGATCTCCTACGAGCAGTACTTC,CASSRLQQISYEQYF
-,15,TRBV7-2,-,TRBJ1-1,TGTGCCAGCAGCTTAAACAGGCTCTTGAACACTGAAGCTTTCTTT,CASSLNRLLNTEAFF
-,16,TRBV27,-,TRBJ1-3,TGTGCCAGCAGGTCAGGACAGCTGGAGTCTGGAAACACCATATATTTT,CASRSGQLESGNTIYF
-,12,TRBV2,-,TRBJ1-2,TGTGCCAGCACCCCGGACTCGGGGAAATACACCTTC,CASTPDSGKYTF
-,13,TRBV7-2,few,TRBJ1-2,TGTGCCAGCAGCTACAGACCTAACTATGGCTACACCTTC,CASSYRPNYGYTF
-,15,TRBV7-2,few,TRBJ1-2,TGTGCCAGCAGCCCCACGTGGCAACGTACCTATGGCTACACCTTC,CASSPTWQRTYGYTF
-,12,TRBV11-3,-,TRBJ2-1,TGTGCCAGCAGCTGGGGAAGGGGTGAGCAGTTCTTC,CASSWGRGEQFF
-,15,TRBV9,-,TRBJ2-5,TGTGCCAGCAGCGCCGAACTAGGGTTCGGAGAGACCCAGTACTTC,CASSAELGFGETQYF
-,14,TRBV29-1,-,TRBJ2-3,TGCAGCGTTGATTTGAGAGCAGGGACAGATACGCAGTATTTT,CSVDLRAGTDTQYF
TRBD1,14,TRBV4-2,-,TRBJ1-5,TGTGCCAGCAGTAATACAGGGGGCAATCAGCCCCAGCATTTT,CASSNTGGNQPQHF
TRBD1,15,TRBV4-1,-,TRBJ2-2,TGCGCCAGCAGCCAAAGGGGACAGGTCCCCGGGGAGCTGTTTTTT,CASSQRGQVPGELFF
-,16,TRBV5-1,-,TRBJ2-3,TGCGCCAGCAGCTTGGAGATTGAGAGGATCACAGATACGCAGTATTTT,CASSLEIERITDTQYF
-,16,TRBV5-1,-,TRBJ1-1,TGCGCCAGCAGCTTGGGCGGGGGGGGCTTCTCCACTGAAGCTTTCTTT,CASSLGGGGFSTEAFF
-,13,TRBV5-6,-,TRBJ1-4,TGTGCCAGCAGCTTGATGGCAACTGAAAAACTGTTTTTT,CASSLMATEKLFF
-,13,TRBV30,-,TRBJ1-1,TGTGCCTGGAGCGCTCAGGGTTACACTGAAGCTTTCTTT,CAWSAQGYTEAFF
-,16,TRBV7-2,few,TRBJ2-2,TGTGCCAGCAGCTTAGGCCGACGGGGATGGACCGGGGAGCTGTTTTTT,CASSLGRRGWTGELFF
TRBD1,12,TRBV6-5,few,TRBJ1-2,TGTGCCAGCAGCCGCGGGACAGGTGGCTACACCTTC,CASSRGTGGYTF
TRBD1,17,TRBV19,-,TRBJ2-6,TGTGCCAGTAGTGTTCGGGACAGATGGGCCGGGGCCAACGTCCTGACTTTC,CASSVRDRWAGANVLTF
-,16,TRBV2,-,TRBJ2-2,TGTGCCAGCAGTGACGGGTCTAATCGGCTCACCGGGGAGCTGTTTTTT,CASSDGSNRLTGELFF
TRBD2,14,TRBV6-1,-,TRBJ2-1,TGTGCCAGTTTGAGCGGGGGGACCTACAATGAGCAGTTCTTC,CASLSGGTYNEQFF
-,14,TRBV19,-,TRBJ2-7,TGTGCCAGTAGTGCAGGAACAGGGTCCTACGAGCAGTACTTC,CASSAGTGSYEQYF
TRBD2,16,TRBV10-3,-,TRBJ2-3,TGTGCCATCAGGGGAGGGAGCGGGAGGGCCGGAGATACGCAGTATTTT,CAIRGGSGRAGDTQYF
TRBD1,16,TRBV2,-,TRBJ2-5,TGTGCCAGCAGTGACCCAGGGGGCAGTTGGTTGGAGACCCAGTACTTC,CASSDPGGSWLETQYF
-,13,TRBV13,few,TRBJ1-3,TGTGCCAGCAGCTACCTTCAGGCGAACACCATATATTTT,CASSYLQANTIYF
-,13,TRBV15,few,TRBJ2-5,TGTGCCACCAGTTATGACAGACAAGAGACCCAGTACTTC,CATSYDRQETQYF
-,14,TRBV14,-,TRBJ1-1,TGTGCCAGCAGCCAAGCTTTCCTACTTACTGAAGCTTTCTTT,CASSQAFLLTEAFF
TRBD2,19,TRBV5-6,few,TRBJ2-1,TGTGCCAGCAGCCCCGACGGACTAGCGGGAGGCGGGATCTACAATGAGCAGTTCTTC,CASSPDGLAGGGIYNEQFF
-,17,TRBV27,-,TRBJ1-2,TGTGCCAGCAGTTTATCAATAGGGGGAGGGTGGAACTATGGCTACACCTTC,CASSLSIGGGWNYGYTF
-,11,TRBV11-2,-,TRBJ2-7,TGTGCCAGCAGCTTTGGGGCAGGATTGTACTTC,CASSFGAGLYF
TRBD1,15,TRBV19,-,TRBJ2-3,TGTGCCAGTAGTCCACTCGGACAGGGTCTTGGGGCGCAGTATTTT,CASSPLGQGLGAQYF
-,15,TRBV5-6,-,TRBJ1-5,TGTGCCAGCAGCTTGGGAGCAGGGGGCAATCAGCCCCAGCATTTT,CASSLGAGGNQPQHF
TRBD2,20,TRBV4-1,-,TRBJ2-1,TGCGCCAGCAGCCAAGTGAGTGTCGGAACAGCCGGGACTAGTCACGATGAGCAGTTCTTC,CASSQVSVGTAGTSHDEQFF
TRBD1,16,TRBV18,-,TRBJ2-2,TGTGCCAGCTCACTCTGGACAGGCTCGAACACCGGGGAGCTGTTTTTT,CASSLWTGSNTGELFF
-,16,TRBV18,-,TRBJ2-1,TGTGCCAGCTCACTATTAGGACACGGACAATACAATGAGCAGTTCTTC,CASSLLGHGQYNEQFF
-,18,TRBV2,-,TRBJ2-5,TGTGCCAGCAGTGGTGGACAGAGACCCGGGCCGCAGCAAGAGACCCAGTACTTC,CASSGGQRPGPQQETQYF
-,15,TRBV4-1,-,TRBJ2-7,TGCGCCAGCAGCCAGCCGACAGGACCCTCCTACGAGCAGTACTTC,CASSQPTGPSYEQYF
-,15,TRBV7-3,-,TRBJ2-2,TGTGCCAGCAGCTTAACGGGAGGTAGAACCGGGGAGCTGTTTTTT,CASSLTGGRTGELFF
-,14,TRBV15,-,TRBJ2-7,TGTGCCACCAGCACTGACAGGCTCTCCTACGAGCAGTACTTC,CATSTDRLSYEQYF